These 27 T cell receptor beta chains were all obtained from the same sample, sequenced in a study of shared clonotypes between healthy human individuals. Sequenced by immunoSEQ multiplex PCR; TCRdb stores in-frame clones only, minus some. In the table there are about 380,000 clones, approximately 97% of which are singletons. The sequencing input was memory CD8+ T cells sorted from blood. The subset here: CD45RO+ cells pooled with CCR7-negative TemRA cells. All receptors come from a young man in good health.

V gene TRBV5-1 combines with J gene TRBJ2-7; D may be TRBD2 (6 bases). The CDR3 consists of 14 residues. Trimming removed 0 bases from V and 1 base from J, with 8 bases in between. The germline V gene encodes CDR1 SGHRS and CDR2 YFSETQ. DNA for the CDR3: TGCGCCAGCAGCTTGGGGGGACTTTCCTACGAGCAGTACTTC. Translated, it gives CASSLGGLSYEQYF.

The rearrangement uses TRBV7-9 and TRBJ1-2; D is ambiguous. V lost 10 bases and J 8 bases, leaving 20 bases between the germline ends. The CDR3 runs to 13 residues. Germline assignment: CDR1 SEHNR and CDR2 FQNEAQ (reference sequence). The CDR3 spells CATSDRLGWGYTF. CDR3 bases: TGTGCCACCTCGGACCGTCTCGGGTGGGGCTACACCTTC.

The rearrangement links TRBV10-3 to TRBJ2-2; D is undetermined. This CDR3 has 15 residues. Germline lookup yields CDR1 ENHRY and CDR2 SYGVKD. V lost 4 bases, J lost 0 bases, and 9 bases lay in between. CDR3 DNA sequence: TGTGCCATCAGTGTAAGTGGGCCGAACACCGGGGAGCTGTTTTTT. Translated, it gives CAISVSGPNTGELFF.

The rearrangement uses TRBV28 and TRBJ2-7, with D possibly TRBD1 on 5 matching bases. Trimming took off 4 bases at V and 2 bases at J, with 18 bases between the two ends. Germline V lookup: CDR1 MDHEN, CDR2 SYDVKM. The CDR3 is 16 amino acids. The CDR3 region is CASSSLEDTPPYEQYF. CDR3 nucleotide sequence: TGTGCCAGCAGTTCACTCGAGGACACGCCCCCCTACGAGCAGTACTTC.

V usage is TRBV5-1 and J usage is TRBJ2-5; 8 bases are a match to TRBD2. Germline V gives CDR1 SGHRS, CDR2 YFSETQ. The CDR3 is 17 residues long. V lost 1 base, J lost 1 base, and 9 bases stayed unmatched. The CDR3 is CASSLNVGGTSQETQYF. The CDR3 DNA sequence: TGCGCCAGCAGCTTGAATGTCGGAGGGACTAGCCAAGAGACCCAGTACTTC.

This clone was seen only once. The CDR3 region is CASSPLIGQANTEAFF. For the CDR3, the DNA is TGCGCCAGCAGCCCACTCATTGGGCAGGCGAACACTGAAGCTTTCTTT. This sequence joins TRBV5-1 and TRBJ1-1; D gene ambiguous. V was clipped by 4 bases and J by 1 base, with 17 bases between them. The CDR3 contains 16 residues. The V gene's germline CDR1 is SGHRS and CDR2 YFSETQ.

This clone was recorded only once. One end of the junction does not line up with germline, which may come from a read error. V usage is TRBV2 and J usage is TRBJ1-3; D is ambiguous. CDR1 and CDR2 from the germline V gene are SNHLY and FYNNEI. The CDR3 has 13 residues. Here the CDR3 DNA reads TGTGCCAGCAGAGAAGGGCTTGGAAACACCATATATTTT. This gives the protein CASREGLGNTIYF.

The chain carries TRBV6-4 and TRBJ2-1; D possibly uses TRBD1 or TRBD2 (5 bases each). Trimming took 5 bases from V and 2 from J, leaving 7 bases between them. Germline CDR1 is MRHNA and CDR2 is SNTAGT. The CDR3 totals 13 residues. As DNA, the CDR3 is TGTGCCAGCAGTCGGGGACCCTACAATGAGCAGTTCTTC. Translated: CASSRGPYNEQFF.

The chain recombines TRBV2 with TRBJ1-4, with D unresolved. Germline-derived CDR1 and CDR2 are SNHLY and FYNNEI. V was pared by 10 bases and J by 5 bases, with 20 bases between. This CDR3 spans 15 amino acids. The CDR3 spells CANSRRADLNEKLFF. The CDR3 DNA reads as TGTGCCAACAGCAGGAGGGCAGACCTAAATGAAAAACTGTTTTTT.

J is TRBJ2-1 and V is TRBV25-1, with unresolved D. This CDR3 spans 13 amino acids. V shed 3 bases and J shed 9 bases, with 12 bases lying between them. The germline CDR1 and CDR2 sequences are MGHDK and SYGVNS. The CDR3 bases are TGTGCCAGCAGTGAGGTAGGAGTGGTTGAGCAGTTCTTC. As protein: CASSEVGVVEQFF.

The genes are TRBV7-2 and TRBJ2-1; 8 bases fit TRBD1. CDR3 length: 14 residues. The germline CDR1 and CDR2 sequences are SGHTA and FQGNSA. Unmatched junction bases numbered 3, after V lost 2 bases and J lost 6 bases. CDR3 nucleotides: TGTGCCAGCAGCTTATTCACAGGGGGCAATGAGCAGTTCTTC. Translating gives CASSLFTGGNEQFF.

The chain links TRBV28 to TRBJ2-3; D ambiguous. V lost 10 bases and J lost 4, with 9 bases in between. The CDR3 length is 11 residues. The germline CDR1 and CDR2 sequences are MDHEN and SYDVKM. CDR3 loop: CATRDPDTQYF. In DNA form, the CDR3 reads TGTGCCACCCGAGACCCAGATACGCAGTATTTT.

The rearrangement links TRBV4-2 to TRBJ2-3; the D is unclear. The CDR3 is made up of 18 amino acids. Germline V lookup: CDR1 LGHNA, CDR2 YNFKEQ. The V end lost 0 bases, the J end lost 0 bases, and 16 bases lay between the germline ends. This CDR3 reads CASSQDSIFATSTDTQYF. As DNA, the CDR3 is TGTGCCAGCAGCCAAGATAGCATTTTTGCGACTAGCACAGATACGCAGTATTTT.

The chain recombines TRBV2 with TRBJ2-7, with a tentative D call TRBD2 (6 bases). V gave up 5 bases and J gave up 0 bases, with 8 bases separating them. Germline CDR1 and CDR2: SNHLY and FYNNEI. This CDR3 has 13 residues. The CDR3 here is CASSSSVSYEQYF. CDR3 DNA: TGTGCCAGCAGTTCTAGCGTCTCCTACGAGCAGTACTTC.

V is TRBV5-1 and J is TRBJ2-5, with a tentative D call TRBD2 (6 bases). V was shortened by 0 bases and J by 3 bases, with 12 bases between the two germline ends. The CDR3 extends over 15 amino acids. Germline values: CDR1 SGHRS, CDR2 YFSETQ. The CDR3 sequence: CASSLDPGREETQYF. In nucleotides, the CDR3 is TGCGCCAGCAGCTTGGACCCCGGGAGAGAAGAGACCCAGTACTTC.

The V and J genes are TRBV5-1 and TRBJ2-5; 10 positions agree with TRBD2. The ends lost 4 bases at V and 5 bases at J; junction bases unmatched: 8. This CDR3 contains 15 residues. CDR1 is SGHRS, CDR2 YFSETQ, per germline. CDR3 in amino acids: CASSLGAGGPETQYF. DNA for the CDR3: TGCGCCAGCAGCCTGGGAGCGGGAGGGCCCGAGACCCAGTACTTC.

This sequence joins TRBV29-1 and TRBJ1-1, with D possibly being TRBD1 (5 bases). CDR3 length equals 14 residues. The germline V gene encodes CDR1 SQVTM and CDR2 ANQGSEA. The V and J ends lost 2 bases and 1 base respectively, with 11 bases between them. The CDR3 sequence is CSVENRQSNTEAFF. The CDR3 DNA follows: TGCAGCGTTGAAAACAGACAGTCGAACACTGAAGCTTTCTTT.

The chain recombines TRBV5-1 with TRBJ2-1; tentatively, D is TRBD2 (5 bases). The CDR3 contains 16 residues. V was cut by 0 bases and J by 5 bases, with 15 bases left in between. Germline CDR1 SGHRS, CDR2 YFSETQ. CDR3 protein: CASSLEVGPGNNEQFF. The CDR3 DNA reads as TGCGCCAGCAGCTTGGAGGTCGGCCCCGGGAACAATGAGCAGTTCTTC.

The rearrangement uses TRBV27 and TRBJ2-1; 12 nucleotides line up with TRBD2. Germline CDR1 and CDR2: MNHEY and SMNVEV (reference sequence). This CDR3 spans 18 amino acids. The J segment lost 6 bases and the V segment lost 4 bases, leaving 13 bases of the junction unmatched. Here the CDR3 reads CASSSTSGRLSGGNEQFF. The CDR3, as DNA: TGTGCCAGCAGTTCGACTAGCGGGAGACTTTCGGGCGGCAATGAGCAGTTCTTC.

This sequence joins TRBV7-6 and TRBJ2-2, with D unresolved. V shed 1 base and J shed 0 bases, with 6 bases lying between them. Germline V gene lookup returns CDR1 SGHVS and CDR2 FNYEAQ. This CDR3 spans 15 amino acids. CDR3 coding DNA: TGTGCCAGCAGCTTAGAGCGAGCGAACACCGGGGAGCTGTTTTTT. This translates into CASSLERANTGELFF.

The chain recombines TRBV5-1 with TRBJ2-7; the D gene is possibly TRBD2 (5 bases). V was pared by 1 base and J by 1 base, with 12 bases between. Per germline, CDR1 SGHRS and CDR2 YFSETQ. This CDR3 is built from 15 residues. The CDR3: CASSLSGRGSYEQYF. The CDR3 DNA sequence: TGCGCCAGCAGCTTGTCCGGTCGAGGGTCCTACGAGCAGTACTTC.

The chain joins TRBV2 to TRBJ2-7; D uncertain. Germline assignment: CDR1 SNHLY and CDR2 FYNNEI. This CDR3 contains 13 residues. V lost 3 bases and J lost 5, with 11 bases in between. The CDR3 sequence: CASSERAPNEQYF. The CDR3, as DNA: TGTGCCAGCAGTGAGCGCGCGCCCAACGAGCAGTACTTC.

This sequence joins TRBV11-3 and TRBJ1-1, with D unresolved. The CDR3 is 13 residues long. V was clipped by 5 bases and J by 0 bases, with 7 bases between them. Germline V gene data show CDR1 as SGHNT and CDR2 as YENEEA. This CDR3 is CASSARLNTEAFF. The CDR3 nucleotides read TGTGCCAGCAGCGCCCGATTGAACACTGAAGCTTTCTTT.

The CDR3 DNA reads as TGTGCCACCAGCAGGGACAGGGAAAACATTCAGTACTTC. Its protein product is CATSRDRENIQYF. The rearrangement uses TRBV15 and TRBJ2-4; 8 nucleotides align to TRBD1. The CDR3 totals 13 residues. Germline V gene sequence: CDR1 LNHNV, CDR2 YYDKDF (reference sequence). Unmatched junction bases numbered 0, after V lost 3 bases and J lost 5 bases.

The rearrangement uses TRBV27 and TRBJ2-3; tentatively, D is TRBD1 or TRBD2 (5 bases each). This CDR3 region has 15 residues. V lost 10 bases and J 1 base, leaving 18 bases between the germline ends. Germline CDR1 MNHEY, CDR2 SMNVEV (reference sequence). The CDR3 protein is CATSRWGLGTDTQYF. The CDR3 bases are TGTGCCACCTCACGATGGGGGTTGGGCACAGATACGCAGTATTTT.

A word on this clone: Other nucleotide sequences in the sample specify the same CDR3. The V gene is TRBV9, the J gene TRBJ1-2; the D is unclear. The CDR3 runs 12 residues. V gave up 0 bases and J gave up 4 bases, with 4 bases separating them. Germline assignment: CDR1 SGDLS and CDR2 YYNGEE. Here the CDR3 reads CASSVDGYGYTF. As DNA, the CDR3 is TGTGCCAGCAGCGTAGATGGCTATGGCTACACCTTC.

The V gene is TRBV5-4, the J gene TRBJ2-5; D ambiguous. The CDR3 covers 14 residues. Germline CDR1 and CDR2: SGHNT and YYREEE (reference sequence). Trimming pared 2 bases from V and 3 bases from J, leaving 11 bases between. CDR3 amino acids: CASSLGPGEETQYF. DNA of the CDR3: TGTGCCAGCAGCTTAGGTCCGGGCGAAGAGACCCAGTACTTC.